These 30 T cell receptor beta chains were all obtained from the same sample, sequenced in a study of blood T cell repertoires in COVID-19. Assay used: immunoSEQ multiplex PCR; TCRdb lists only in-frame clones, some missing. The sample includes 200,000 to 300,000 clones, approximately 86% of them seen just once. The sequenced sample was peripheral blood. Receptor source: a man younger than 40 with active or convalescent COVID-19.

This chain connects TRBV9 to TRBJ2-5; TRBD2 aligns across 7 bases. V gave up 4 bases and J gave up 5 bases; unmatched junction bases: 8. The CDR3 totals 14 residues. Looked up from germline, CDR1 is SGDLS and CDR2 is YYNGEE. In nucleotides, the CDR3 is TGTGCCAGCAGCCCCGAGGTCGGGGGGGAGACCCAGTACTTC. It translates to CASSPEVGGETQYF. The variable domain in full, completed from reference TRBV9 and TRBJ2-5, reads DSGVTQTPKHLITATGQRVTLRCSPRSGDLSVYWYQQSLDQGLQFLIQYYNGEERAKGNILERFSAQQFPDLHSELNLSSLELGDSALYFCASSPEVGGETQYFGPGTRLLVL.

This clone was observed a few times. The V and J genes are TRBV5-1 and TRBJ1-1, with TRBD1 as a possible D gene (5 bases). The V end lost 6 bases, the J end lost 0 bases, and 9 bases lay between the germline ends. The CDR3 is 13 residues long. In germline, CDR1 is SGHRS, CDR2 YFSETQ. The CDR3, as DNA: TGCGCCAGCAAGCGGGACCTGAACACTGAAGCTTTCTTT. It translates to CASKRDLNTEAFF.

The genes are TRBV18 and TRBJ1-1; 7 bases are a match to TRBD1. Germline CDR1 is KGHSH and CDR2 is LQKENI. The J segment lost 6 bases and the V segment lost 8 bases, leaving 12 bases of the junction unmatched. The CDR3 is 14 amino acids. The CDR3 is CASGSGTEISEAFF. CDR3 nucleotides: TGTGCCAGCGGGTCCGGGACAGAAATTTCTGAAGCTTTCTTT.

A few counts support this clone. The CDR3 DNA is TGCGCCAGCAGCTTAGGCTCCGGGACAGGGGATTACAATGAGCAGTTCTTC. As protein: CASSLGSGTGDYNEQFF. The V call is TRBV5-1, the J call TRBJ2-1; 10 nucleotides agree with TRBD1. CDR1 is SGHRS, CDR2 YFSETQ, per germline. J was trimmed by 4 bases and V by 2 bases; bases with no gene match: 9. This CDR3 spans 17 amino acids.

This clone was counted once. CDR3 nucleotides: TGTGCCAGCAGCGTGGGACAGGGTGGTAATGGCTACACCTTC. Translated, it gives CASSVGQGGNGYTF. V is TRBV9 and J is TRBJ1-2; 9 nucleotides match TRBD1. The CDR3 covers 14 residues. Germline V gives CDR1 SGDLS, CDR2 YYNGEE. Trimming at V came to 2 bases and at J to 6 bases, leaving 5 bases not matched to a gene.

The CDR3: CASSSQGGFTDTQYF. The DNA for the CDR3 is TGTGCCAGCAGCTCACAGGGTGGCTTTACAGATACGCAGTATTTT. This sequence joins TRBV9 and TRBJ2-3; perhaps TRBD1 as D (6 bases). This CDR3 region has 15 residues. The V end lost 4 bases, the J end lost 3 bases, and 15 bases lay between the germline ends. Germline CDR1 reads SGDLS; CDR2 reads YYNGEE.

This clone was picked up one time. The chain is built from TRBV10-2 and TRBJ2-4; TRBD2 is a possible D gene (6 bases). CDR1 is WSHSY and CDR2 is SAAADI in the germline V gene. The V end lost 3 bases, the J end lost 9 bases, and 24 bases lay between the germline ends. This CDR3 spans 17 amino acids. The CDR3: CASSDRYGGSRRIIQYF. The CDR3 nucleotides are TGCGCCAGCAGTGATCGCTACGGGGGTAGCCGACGGATCATTCAGTACTTC.

V gene TRBV4-2 combines with J gene TRBJ1-2; 8 nucleotides line up with TRBD1. The CDR3 consists of 15 residues. CDR1 LGHNA and CDR2 YNFKEQ come from the germline V gene. Trimming at V came to 1 base and at J to 4 bases, leaving 5 bases not matched to a gene. The CDR3 region has the DNA TGTGCCAGCAGCCAAGGGACAGGGAGCATCTATGGCTACACCTTC. It specifies CASSQGTGSIYGYTF.

The rearrangement links TRBV13 to TRBJ2-3, with TRBD2 as a possible D gene (5 bases). The V and J ends lost 3 bases and 2 bases respectively, with 9 bases between them. Germline CDR1 PRHDT, CDR2 FYEKMQ (reference sequence). CDR3 length: 14 amino acids. The CDR3 spells CASSLGRDTDTQYF. The CDR3 DNA sequence: TGTGCCAGCAGCTTGGGTCGGGACACAGATACGCAGTATTTT.

The chain carries TRBV4-1 and TRBJ2-2; 8 nucleotides line up with TRBD2. Germline assignment: CDR1 MGHRA and CDR2 YSYEKL. After removal of 4 bases from V and 4 bases from J, the junction contained 5 bases not matched to a gene. The CDR3 consists of 15 residues. For the CDR3, the DNA is TGCGCCAGCAGCCTGCGGGGGGTGAGCACCGGGGAGCTGTTTTTT. Residues: CASSLRGVSTGELFF.

The chain joins TRBV9 to TRBJ2-2; 7 bases match TRBD1. CDR3 size: 14 residues. After removal of 6 bases from V and 7 bases from J, the junction contained 9 bases not matched to a gene. Looked up from germline, CDR1 is SGDLS and CDR2 is YYNGEE. The CDR3 DNA reads as TGTGCCAGCAATGACAGGGTCGGGGACGGGGAGCTGTTTTTT. It specifies CASNDRVGDGELFF. The entire variable domain, with the rest obtained from reference TRBV9 and TRBJ2-2, is as follows: DSGVTQTPKHLITATGQRVTLRCSPRSGDLSVYWYQQSLDQGLQFLIQYYNGEERAKGNILERFSAQQFPDLHSELNLSSLELGDSALYFCASNDRVGDGELFFGEGSRLTVL.

The genes are TRBV15 and TRBJ1-2; no reliable D call. This CDR3 comprises 14 residues. V lost 1 base to trimming and J lost 8 bases, with 14 bases between them. The germline CDR1 and CDR2 sequences are LNHNV and YYDKDF (reference sequence). CDR3 DNA: TGTGCCACCAGCAGAGGCGATCGGAGGCACGGCTACACCTTC. Encoded protein: CATSRGDRRHGYTF.

This chain links TRBV15 with TRBJ1-1, with D possibly being TRBD1 (6 bases). Trimming took off 5 bases at V and 0 bases at J, with 10 bases between the two ends. The CDR3 is made up of 14 amino acids. Per germline, CDR1 LNHNV and CDR2 YYDKDF (reference sequence). CDR3 sequence reads: CATSGGKMNTEAFF. In nucleotides, the CDR3 is TGTGCCACCAGCGGGGGCAAGATGAACACTGAAGCTTTCTTT.

The genes are TRBV18 and TRBJ1-3; TRBD1 might be the D (5 bases). CDR1 is KGHSH and CDR2 is LQKENI in the germline V gene. This CDR3 has 16 residues. V lost 3 bases to trimming and J lost 3 bases, with 15 bases between them. In DNA, the CDR3 is TGTGCCAGCTCACCCCGCAGCGCGGGGGATGGAAACACCATATATTTT. It encodes CASSPRSAGDGNTIYF.

Turning to this clone: At one boundary the junction diverges from the germline segment, which might be a read error. The V and J genes are TRBV29-1 and TRBJ2-5; 7 bases are a match to TRBD2. This CDR3 has 12 amino acids. Germline CDR1 is SQVTM and CDR2 is ANQGSEA. The CDR3 protein is CSVAKGRENQYF. The CDR3 DNA reads TGCAGCGTTGCCAAGGGGAGGGAGAACCAGTACTTC.

V is TRBV6-4 and J is TRBJ1-2; 8 nucleotides align to TRBD1. CDR3 length equals 14 residues. Trimming at V came to 2 bases and at J to 8 bases, leaving 7 bases not matched to a gene. The germline CDR1 and CDR2 sequences are MRHNA and SNTAGT. The DNA for the CDR3 is TGTGCCAGCAGTGACCCCTCACAGGGGGGGGGCTACACCTTC. This sequence encodes CASSDPSQGGGYTF.

This chain joins TRBV7-8 and TRBJ2-2; tentative D call: TRBD1 (6 bases). Germline V CDR1 and CDR2: SGHVS, FQNEAQ. The CDR3 runs to 17 residues. V was pared by 2 bases and J by 9 bases, with 22 bases between. CDR3 sequence (DNA): TGTGCCAGCAGCTTAAGCTTGGGGGCGCTTGGTTCCCGGGAGCTGTTTTTT. It is translated as CASSLSLGALGSRELFF. Full variable domain (remainder filled in from reference TRBV7-8 and TRBJ2-2): GAGVSQSPRYKVAKRGQDVALRCDPISGHVSLFWYQQALGQGPEFLTYFQNEAQLDKSGLPSDRFFAERPEGSVSTLKIQRTQQEDSAVYLCASSLSLGALGSRELFFGEGSRLTVL.

The chain uses TRBV19 and TRBJ1-6; a possible D gene is TRBD1 (6 bases). The CDR3 covers 14 residues. The germline V gene has CDR1 LNHDA and CDR2 SQIVND (reference sequence). V shed 3 bases and J shed 4 bases, with 7 bases lying between them. DNA for the CDR3: TGTGCCAGTAGTATGACAGGTTATAATTCACCCCTCCACTTT. Its protein is CASSMTGYNSPLHF. Using reference TRBV19 and TRBJ1-6 for the parts outside the CDR3, the full variable domain is DGGITQSPKYLFRKEGQNVTLSCEQNLNHDAMYWYRQDPGQGLRLIYYSQIVNDFQKGDIAEGYSVSREKKESFPLTVTSAQKNPTAFYLCASSMTGYNSPLHFGNGTRLTVT.

The V and J genes are TRBV4-2 and TRBJ1-2; tentative D call: TRBD1 (5 bases). The CDR3 totals 16 residues. V lost 1 base and J lost 4, with 16 bases in between. Germline assignment: CDR1 LGHNA and CDR2 YNFKEQ. CDR3 nucleotides: TGTGCCAGCAGCCAAGCTATAACGGGGGTCGGCTATGGCTACACCTTC. It yields the protein CASSQAITGVGYGYTF.

The gene calls are TRBV27 and TRBJ1-2, with D maybe TRBD1 (5 bases). In germline, CDR1 is MNHEY, CDR2 SMNVEV (reference sequence). V was clipped by 5 bases and J by 0 bases, with 16 bases between them. The CDR3 runs 16 residues. The CDR3, as DNA: TGTGCCAGCAGTCCACTAATTGGGGACTCTAACTATGGCTACACCTTC. Its protein product is CASSPLIGDSNYGYTF.

CDR3 in amino acids: CASSPQAGRNNEQFF. In DNA, the CDR3 is TGTGCCAGCAGCCCACAAGCGGGGCGAAACAATGAGCAGTTCTTC. The rearrangement joins TRBV9 to TRBJ2-1, with TRBD2 matching over 7 bases. The CDR3 contains 15 residues. J lost 5 bases, V lost 4 bases, and 9 bases had no gene match. The germline gives CDR1 SGDLS, CDR2 YYNGEE.

This clone was seen just once. This rearrangement joins TRBV11-2 to TRBJ1-2; TRBD1 aligns across 8 bases. The CDR3 contains 13 residues. Germline CDR1 is SGHAT and CDR2 is FQNNGV. Germline trimming cut 3 bases from V and 3 bases from J; bases unmatched to any gene: 0. The CDR3 DNA is TGTGCCAGCAGCTTGACAGGGGACTATGGCTACACCTTC. Translated: CASSLTGDYGYTF.

This clone was found once. The chain is built from TRBV6-5 and TRBJ1-2, with D possibly TRBD1 on 6 matching bases. The germline CDR1 and CDR2 sequences are MNHEY and SVGAGI. V lost 2 bases and J lost 3, with 16 bases in between. CDR3 size: 16 residues. The CDR3 nucleotides read TGTGCCAGCAGTTACACCAACAGGGTAGGGGACTATGGCTACACCTTC. It yields the protein CASSYTNRVGDYGYTF.

The J gene is TRBJ2-7, the V gene TRBV29-1, with D perhaps matching TRBD1 (6 bases). This CDR3 has 14 residues. Germline V CDR1 and CDR2: SQVTM, ANQGSEA. Trimming shortened V by 0 bases and J by 0 bases, and 9 bases separated the two germline ends. The CDR3 nucleotides read TGCAGCGTTGAAGAAACAGGGAGCTCCTACGAGCAGTACTTC. This gives the protein CSVEETGSSYEQYF.

This chain uses TRBV19 with TRBJ1-2; 12 bases agree with TRBD1. Trimming removed 9 bases from V and 2 bases from J; junction bases left unmatched: 7. The CDR3 is made up of 15 amino acids. Germline V gene data show CDR1 as LNHDA and CDR2 as SQIVND (reference sequence). The CDR3 region is CASTRGQGANYGYTF. The CDR3 DNA reads TGTGCCAGCACAAGGGGACAGGGGGCGAACTATGGCTACACCTTC.

The rearrangement links TRBV2 to TRBJ1-5; 8 nucleotides agree with TRBD1. The CDR3 sequence is 15 residues long. V shed 4 bases and J 4 bases; nucleotides not matched to a gene: 6. Germline V gene data show CDR1 as SNHLY and CDR2 as FYNNEI. The chain's CDR3 is CASSADRGGNQPQHF. Here the CDR3 DNA reads TGTGCCAGCAGTGCTGACAGGGGAGGTAATCAGCCCCAGCATTTT.

The chain employs TRBV2 and TRBJ1-4, with D unclear. The CDR3 runs 11 residues. The V end was cut by 7 bases, the J end by 15 bases, with 15 bases between. CDR1 is SNHLY and CDR2 is FYNNEI in the germline V gene. The CDR3 here is CASIFAGRMFF. CDR3 sequence (DNA): TGTGCCAGCATATTCGCGGGGAGGATGTTTTTT. The complete variable domain, with remaining parts taken from reference TRBV2 and TRBJ1-4, reads EPEVTQTPSHQVTQMGQEVILRCVPISNHLYFYWYRQILGQKVEFLVSFYNNEISEKSEIFDDQFSVERPDGSNFTLKIRSTKLEDSAMYFCASIFAGRMFFGSGTQLSVL.

The CDR3 reads CASSAWTGAENTEAFF. DNA of the CDR3: TGTGCCAGCAGCGCCTGGACAGGGGCCGAGAACACTGAAGCTTTCTTT. The rearrangement joins TRBV9 to TRBJ1-1; the match to TRBD1 covers 9 bases. CDR3 length: 16 residues. The V gene end was trimmed by 3 bases and the J gene end by 1 base; junction bases not matched to a gene: 7. Germline-derived CDR1 and CDR2 are SGDLS and YYNGEE.

The chain uses TRBV5-8 and TRBJ2-5, with D maybe TRBD1 (7 bases). V was pared by 0 bases and J by 4 bases, with 13 bases between. The CDR3 has 15 amino acids. Per the germline V gene, CDR1 is SGHTS and CDR2 is YDEGEE. This CDR3 is CASSLEGRGAETQYF. The CDR3 DNA sequence: TGTGCCAGCAGCTTGGAGGGCAGGGGGGCAGAGACCCAGTACTTC.

V gene TRBV3-1 (or the pseudogene TRBV3-2) combines with J gene TRBJ2-1; no firm D call. Trimming pared 1 base from V and 10 bases from J, leaving 14 bases between. From germline, CDR1 is LGHDT and CDR2 YNNKEL (reference sequence). The CDR3 is made up of 14 amino acids. CDR3 sequence (DNA): TGTGCCAGCAGCCAAGGCCTAGAGGTCGCCGAGCAGTTCTTC. This translates into CASSQGLEVAEQFF.